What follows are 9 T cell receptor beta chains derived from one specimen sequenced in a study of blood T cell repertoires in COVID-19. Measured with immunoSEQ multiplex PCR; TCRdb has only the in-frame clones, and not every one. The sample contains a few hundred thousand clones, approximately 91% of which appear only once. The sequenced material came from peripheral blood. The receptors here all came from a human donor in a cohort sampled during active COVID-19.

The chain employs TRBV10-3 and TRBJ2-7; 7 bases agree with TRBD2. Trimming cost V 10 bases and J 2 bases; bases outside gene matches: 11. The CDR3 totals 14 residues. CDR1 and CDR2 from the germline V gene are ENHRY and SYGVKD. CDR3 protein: CATGPGLTPYEQYF. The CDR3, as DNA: TGTGCCACGGGCCCGGGACTAACCCCCTACGAGCAGTACTTC.

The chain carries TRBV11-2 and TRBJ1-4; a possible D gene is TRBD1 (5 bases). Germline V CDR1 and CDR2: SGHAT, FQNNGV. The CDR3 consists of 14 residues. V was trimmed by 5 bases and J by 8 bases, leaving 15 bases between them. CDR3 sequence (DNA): TGTGCCAGCAGCGACCAGGGTCAGCTCGAAAAACTGTTTTTT. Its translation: CASSDQGQLEKLFF.

This chain's CDR3 is CASSEGLAGVYEQYF. The CDR3 DNA sequence: TGTGCCAGCAGTGAAGGACTAGCGGGGGTTTACGAGCAGTACTTC. J is TRBJ2-7 and V is TRBV6-1, with TRBD2 matching 12 bases. The germline gives CDR1 MNHNS, CDR2 SASEGT. The CDR3 runs 15 residues. V gave up 1 base and J gave up 4 bases; unmatched junction bases: 2.

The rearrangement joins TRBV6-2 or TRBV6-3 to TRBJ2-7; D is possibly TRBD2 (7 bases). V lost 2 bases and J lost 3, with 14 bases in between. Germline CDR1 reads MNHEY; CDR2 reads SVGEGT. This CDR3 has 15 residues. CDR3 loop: CASSYVRGAIYEQYF. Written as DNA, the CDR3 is TGTGCCAGCAGTTACGTCCGGGGGGCCATCTACGAGCAGTACTTC.

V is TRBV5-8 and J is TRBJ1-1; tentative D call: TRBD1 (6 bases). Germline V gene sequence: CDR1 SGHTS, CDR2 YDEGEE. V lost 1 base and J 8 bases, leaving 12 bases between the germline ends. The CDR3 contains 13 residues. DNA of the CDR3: TGTGCCAGCAGCTTGTGGGGGGGCACCGAAGCTTTCTTT. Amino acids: CASSLWGGTEAFF.

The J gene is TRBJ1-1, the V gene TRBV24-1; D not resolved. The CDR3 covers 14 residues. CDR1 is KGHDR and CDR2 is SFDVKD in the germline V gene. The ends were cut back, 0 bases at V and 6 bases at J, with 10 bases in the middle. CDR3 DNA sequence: TGTGCCACCAGTGATTTGCATCCCGGTCCTGAAGCTTTCTTT. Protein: CATSDLHPGPEAFF.

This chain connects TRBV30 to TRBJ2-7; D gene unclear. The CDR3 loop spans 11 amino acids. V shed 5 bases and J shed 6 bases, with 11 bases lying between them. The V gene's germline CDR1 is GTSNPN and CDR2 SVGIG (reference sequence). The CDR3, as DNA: TGTGCCTGGGGCCCCCTTGTCGAGCAGTACTTC. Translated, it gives CAWGPLVEQYF.

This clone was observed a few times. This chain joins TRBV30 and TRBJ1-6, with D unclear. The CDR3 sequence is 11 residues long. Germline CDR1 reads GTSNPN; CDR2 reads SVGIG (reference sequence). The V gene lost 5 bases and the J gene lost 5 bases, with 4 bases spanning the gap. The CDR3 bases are TGTGCCTGGGCAGATAATTCACCCCTCCACTTT. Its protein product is CAWADNSPLHF. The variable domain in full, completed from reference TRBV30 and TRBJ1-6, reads SQTIHQWPATLVQPVGSPLSLECTVEGTSNPNLYWYRQAAGRGLQLLFYSVGIGQISSEVPQNLSASRPQDRQFILSSKKLLLSDSGFYLCAWADNSPLHFGNGTRLTVT.

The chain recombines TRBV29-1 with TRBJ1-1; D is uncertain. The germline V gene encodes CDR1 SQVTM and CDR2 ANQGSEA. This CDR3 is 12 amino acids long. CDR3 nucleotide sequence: TGCGTCACGGGAGAGTTACGGACTGAAGCTTTCTTT. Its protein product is CVTGELRTEAFF. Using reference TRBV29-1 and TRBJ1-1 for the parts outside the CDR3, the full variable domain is SAVISQKPSRDICQRGTSLTIQCQVDSQVTMMFWYRQQPGQSLTLIATANQGSEATYESGFVIDKFPISRPNLTFSTLTVSNMSPEDSSIYLCVTGELRTEAFFGQGTRLTVV.